The sequence of this TCR beta chain was determined in a study of blood T cell repertoires in COVID-19. As for the study in general: From the United States, Italy and Spain came samples of acute and convalescent COVID-19. PBMCs, B-cell-depleted T cells, or T cells provided the cDNA or gDNA that made up the material.

The CDR3 runs 16 residues. Germline trimming cut 4 bases from V and 0 bases from J; bases unmatched to any gene: 6. The V gene's germline CDR1 is SGHTS and CDR2 YDEGEE. As handled by the study authors: From reference gene primer amplification, estimates of nucleated cell counts were derived. Clones were read by immunoSEQ multiplex PCR, and TCRdb kept only the in-frame ones, dropping some. D and trimming come from the DNA, and the V and J calls and clone size come from that table. This sample has about 20,000 clones; 90% to 95% occur once, and the top ten carry about 4%. This sequence originates from a woman between 45 and 65 years old with active COVID-19. The sequenced sample consisted of peripheral blood. The chain employs TRBV5-8 and TRBJ2-3; TRBD2 aligns across 9 bases. For the CDR3, the DNA is TGTGCCAGCAGCCTGGGGACTAGCACTAGCACAGATACGCAGTATTTT. Encoded protein: CASSLGTSTSTDTQYF.